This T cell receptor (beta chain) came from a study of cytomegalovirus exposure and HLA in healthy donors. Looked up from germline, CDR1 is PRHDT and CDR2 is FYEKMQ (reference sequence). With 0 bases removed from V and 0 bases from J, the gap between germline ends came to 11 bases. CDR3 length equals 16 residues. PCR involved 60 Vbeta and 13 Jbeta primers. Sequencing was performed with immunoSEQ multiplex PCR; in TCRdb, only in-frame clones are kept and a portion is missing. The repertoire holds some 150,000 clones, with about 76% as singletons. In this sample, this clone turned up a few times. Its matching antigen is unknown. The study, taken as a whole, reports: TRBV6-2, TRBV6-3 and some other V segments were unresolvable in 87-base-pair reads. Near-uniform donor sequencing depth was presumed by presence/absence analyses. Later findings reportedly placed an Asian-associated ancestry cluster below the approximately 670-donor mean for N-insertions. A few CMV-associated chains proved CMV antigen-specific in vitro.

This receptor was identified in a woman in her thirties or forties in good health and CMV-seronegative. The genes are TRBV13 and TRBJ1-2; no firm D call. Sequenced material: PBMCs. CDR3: CASSLGSQPANYGYTF. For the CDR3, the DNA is TGTGCCAGCAGCTTAGGTTCGCAACCAGCTAACTATGGCTACACCTTC.